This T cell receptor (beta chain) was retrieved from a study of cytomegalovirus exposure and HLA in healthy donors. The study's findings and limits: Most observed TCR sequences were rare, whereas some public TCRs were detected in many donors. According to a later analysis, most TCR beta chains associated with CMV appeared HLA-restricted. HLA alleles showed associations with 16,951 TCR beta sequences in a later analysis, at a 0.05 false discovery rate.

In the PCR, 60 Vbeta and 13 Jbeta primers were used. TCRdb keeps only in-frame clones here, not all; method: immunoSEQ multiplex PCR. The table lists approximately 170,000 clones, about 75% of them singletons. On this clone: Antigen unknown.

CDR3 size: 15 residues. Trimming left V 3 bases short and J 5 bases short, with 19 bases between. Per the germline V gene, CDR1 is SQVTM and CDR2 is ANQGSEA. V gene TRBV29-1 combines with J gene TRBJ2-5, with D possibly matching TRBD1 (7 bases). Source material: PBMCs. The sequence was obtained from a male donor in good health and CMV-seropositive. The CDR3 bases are TGCAGCGTTGAGGGGCCCACAGGGGAGGAGGAGACCCAGTACTTC. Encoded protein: CSVEGPTGEEETQYF.